These 22 T cell receptor beta chains share one sample of origin, sequenced in a study of blood T cell repertoires in COVID-19. Generated by immunoSEQ multiplex PCR, the TCRdb table keeps only in-frame clones and is missing some. The sample consists of approximately 54,000 clones, about four fifths of them appearing once. Material: peripheral blood. These TCRs come from a woman aged 55-70 years with acute or convalescent COVID-19.

The rearrangement links TRBV7-3 to TRBJ2-1; TRBD2 agrees at 13 bases. The V segment lost 4 bases and the J segment 6 bases; nucleotides outside the gene matches: 3. Germline CDR1 reads SGHTA; CDR2 reads FQGTGA. There are 15 residues in the CDR3. The CDR3, as DNA: TGTGCCAGCAGCTCTGGACTAGCGGGGGTCAATGAGCAGTTCTTC. Residues: CASSSGLAGVNEQFF.

This CDR3 is CASRLGQGSGYTF. The CDR3, as DNA: TGTGCCAGCAGATTGGGACAGGGAAGCGGCTACACCTTC. The rearrangement links TRBV7-9 to TRBJ1-2, with 9 positions matching TRBD1. Germline V CDR1 and CDR2: SEHNR, FQNEAQ (reference sequence). V trimming: 6 bases; J trimming: 8 bases; junction bases outside the gene matches: 7. This CDR3 spans 13 amino acids.

V usage is TRBV19 and J usage is TRBJ1-5; TRBD1 aligns across 7 bases. In germline, CDR1 is LNHDA, CDR2 SQIVND (reference sequence). CDR3 length: 13 residues. After removal of 7 bases from V and 5 bases from J, the junction contained 5 bases not matched to a gene. CDR3 nucleotides: TGTGCCAGTACCACAGGGGTATATCAGCCCCAGCATTTT. Protein: CASTTGVYQPQHF.

The sample holds a few counts of this clone. The V and J genes are TRBV6-5 and TRBJ1-6; D is perhaps TRBD1 (6 bases). Germline CDR1 and CDR2: MNHEY and SVGAGI. The CDR3 sequence is 15 residues long. The germline V and J ends were trimmed by 4 bases and 5 bases, with 12 bases remaining between them. The CDR3 DNA reads as TGTGCCAGCAGTTCTGGACAGACCAATAATTCACCCCTCCACTTT. It is translated as CASSSGQTNNSPLHF.

The chain recombines TRBV28 with TRBJ1-2; 7 bases map to TRBD1. This CDR3 spans 13 amino acids. V gave up 5 bases and J gave up 5 bases; unmatched junction bases: 5. Germline V gene lookup returns CDR1 MDHEN and CDR2 SYDVKM. For the CDR3, the DNA is TGTGCCAGCAGTCAGGACAGGAGTTATGGCTACACCTTC. This codes for CASSQDRSYGYTF.

The chain combines TRBV9 with TRBJ2-1; TRBD2 agrees at 7 bases. Germline V CDR1 and CDR2: SGDLS, YYNGEE. The CDR3 covers 13 residues. The J segment lost 7 bases and the V segment lost 7 bases, leaving 8 bases of the junction unmatched. The CDR3 bases are TGTGCCAGCGAGGGAGGGCCGGGGAATGAGCAGTTCTTC. As protein: CASEGGPGNEQFF.

This clone was counted once. The chain is built from TRBV5-1 and TRBJ2-7; 8 bases match TRBD1. The CDR3 consists of 17 residues. V lost 4 bases and J lost 3; bases outside the gene matches: 15. Looked up from germline, CDR1 is SGHRS and CDR2 is YFSETQ. This CDR3 reads CASSPHHGQGRDYEQYF. The CDR3 region has the DNA TGCGCCAGCAGCCCCCACCATGGACAGGGTAGAGACTACGAGCAGTACTTC.

This chain links TRBV10-3 with TRBJ1-5, with TRBD1 as a possible D gene (5 bases). CDR1 and CDR2 (germline): ENHRY, SYGVKD. With 0 bases removed from V and 1 base from J, the gap between germline ends came to 7 bases. CDR3 size: 15 residues. DNA of the CDR3: TGTGCCATCAGTGAGTCGGGGGGGAGCAATCAGCCCCAGCATTTT. Encoded protein: CAISESGGSNQPQHF.

The chain employs TRBV6-5 and TRBJ2-7; 7 positions agree with TRBD2. The V segment lost 2 bases and the J segment 3 bases; nucleotides outside the gene matches: 7. The length of the CDR3 is 15 residues. Germline V gene lookup returns CDR1 MNHEY and CDR2 SVGAGI. The CDR3 coding sequence is TGTGCCAGCAGTTACCGGGGAGGGAGAGGCTACGAGCAGTACTTC. This encodes CASSYRGGRGYEQYF.

The chain carries TRBV30 and TRBJ2-1; D possibly corresponds to TRBD1 (6 bases). Trimming took off 8 bases at V and 0 bases at J, with 14 bases between the two ends. The length of the CDR3 is 14 residues. Germline V gene lookup returns CDR1 GTSNPN and CDR2 SVGIG (reference sequence). CDR3 loop: CAGGGQSSYNEQFF. The CDR3 nucleotides read TGTGCCGGTGGTGGACAGAGCTCCTACAATGAGCAGTTCTTC.

This chain links TRBV5-6 with TRBJ1-1; D might be TRBD1 (5 bases). Trimming cost V 5 bases and J 2 bases, with 10 bases left between them. The CDR3 covers 13 residues. Germline values: CDR1 SGHDT, CDR2 YYEEEE. CDR3 in DNA: TGTGCCAGCAGGCGGGACGGTAACACTGAAGCTTTCTTT. Translation: CASRRDGNTEAFF.

The rearrangement joins TRBV3-1 (or the pseudogene TRBV3-2) to TRBJ2-1; TRBD2 agrees at 7 bases. The V segment lost 0 bases and the J segment 8 bases; nucleotides outside the gene matches: 10. Germline lookup yields CDR1 LGHDT and CDR2 YNNKEL (reference sequence). The length of the CDR3 is 16 residues. The CDR3 sequence is CASSQDVQRGPHEQFF. In nucleotides, the CDR3 is TGTGCCAGCAGCCAAGATGTCCAGCGGGGACCGCATGAGCAGTTCTTC.

The rearrangement uses TRBV9 and TRBJ2-1; 8 positions agree with TRBD1. Per germline, CDR1 SGDLS and CDR2 YYNGEE. Trimming at V came to 3 bases and at J to 0 bases, leaving 2 bases not matched to a gene. The CDR3 spans 15 residues. The CDR3 region has the DNA TGTGCCAGCAGCGGACAGGGGAGCTCCTACAATGAGCAGTTCTTC. Translating gives CASSGQGSSYNEQFF.

V is TRBV7-2 and J is TRBJ2-2, with 7 bases aligning to TRBD1. After removal of 4 bases from V and 2 bases from J, the junction contained 4 bases not matched to a gene. The germline V gene encodes CDR1 SGHTA and CDR2 FQGNSA. The CDR3 has 15 amino acids. The CDR3 protein is CASSSTGTNTGELFF. DNA for the CDR3: TGTGCCAGCAGCTCGACAGGGACCAACACCGGGGAGCTGTTTTTT.

V gene TRBV7-8 combines with J gene TRBJ1-1; D not certain. Trimming shortened V by 3 bases and J by 7 bases, and 9 bases separated the two germline ends. This CDR3 region has 12 residues. CDR1 SGHVS and CDR2 FQNEAQ come from the germline V gene. The CDR3 DNA sequence: TGTGCCAGCAGCTTTGGGCCTCTTGAAGCTTTCTTT. It codes for CASSFGPLEAFF.

Only a few counts were recorded for this clone. The rearrangement uses TRBV6-4 and TRBJ1-1, with unresolved D. The germline V gene has CDR1 MRHNA and CDR2 SNTAGT. Trimming shortened V by 0 bases and J by 11 bases, and 7 bases separated the two germline ends. CDR3 length: 11 amino acids. The CDR3 nucleotides read TGTGCCAGCAGTGACTCTAATCGGGCTTTCTTT. It codes for CASSDSNRAFF.

This clone was counted a few times. V is TRBV10-2 and J is TRBJ2-2; TRBD2 matches 11 bases. Losses at the gene ends were 10 bases for V and 3 bases for J; bases not matched to a gene: 4. Germline assignment: CDR1 WSHSY and CDR2 SAAADI. The CDR3 is made up of 14 amino acids. CDR3 loop: CATSGLADTGELFF. The CDR3 nucleotides read TGCGCCACCTCGGGACTAGCGGACACCGGGGAGCTGTTTTTT.

The J gene is TRBJ2-1, the V gene TRBV24-1; the match to TRBD1 covers 7 bases. Trimming took 2 bases from V and 4 from J; bases not matched to a gene: 1. The CDR3 runs to 14 residues. Germline CDR1 is KGHDR and CDR2 is SFDVKD. CDR3 bases: TGTGCCACCAGTGATTGGGGACAGTACAATGAGCAGTTCTTC. Encoded protein: CATSDWGQYNEQFF.

The chain joins TRBV7-6 to TRBJ2-5, with TRBD2 as a possible D gene (6 bases). The CDR3 totals 15 residues. Per the germline V gene, CDR1 is SGHVS and CDR2 is FNYEAQ. V was shortened by 2 bases and J by 4 bases, with 14 bases between the two germline ends. This CDR3 reads CASSLLGLTSETQYF. The CDR3, as DNA: TGTGCCAGCAGCTTACTCGGACTAACTTCAGAGACCCAGTACTTC.

V and J are TRBV6-4 and TRBJ1-2, with 7 bases that match TRBD1. Germline V CDR1 and CDR2: MRHNA, SNTAGT. V trimming: 5 bases; J trimming: 4 bases; junction bases outside the gene matches: 7. The CDR3 sequence is 14 residues long. CDR3: CASSNLQGSYGYTF. The DNA of the CDR3 is TGTGCCAGCAGTAACCTACAGGGGTCCTATGGCTACACCTTC.

CDR3 loop: CASSLSGRVNTEAFF. The CDR3 DNA sequence: TGTGCCAGCAGTTTATCCGGGAGGGTGAACACTGAAGCTTTCTTT. The V gene is TRBV27, the J gene TRBJ1-1; D unresolved. Germline V gene data show CDR1 as MNHEY and CDR2 as SMNVEV (reference sequence). This CDR3 contains 15 residues. V dropped 0 bases and J dropped 0 bases, with 8 bases sitting between them.

The gene calls are TRBV28 and TRBJ1-2, with D possibly TRBD1 on 6 matching bases. Trimming removed 0 bases at V and 4 bases at J, with 15 bases between. This CDR3 comprises 16 residues. The germline CDR1 and CDR2 sequences are MDHEN and SYDVKM. Here the CDR3 reads CASSLWGGGLSYGYTF. The CDR3 DNA sequence: TGTGCCAGCAGTTTATGGGGAGGGGGGTTGAGCTATGGCTACACCTTC.